This T cell receptor beta chain was found in a study of T cells in Graves' hyperthyroidism and ophthalmopathy (dated by TCRdb to about 2019). Study-wide context: Peripheral blood samples were taken at the time of initial diagnosis, prior to any treatment. To identify TCR V-J signatures that set the groups apart, the researchers used a discovery cohort of 95 to 100 patients, made up of 40 to 45 with Graves' ophthalmopathy and approximately 57 with stable Graves' hyperthyroidism. Prospective prediction of ophthalmopathy was tested in an independent validation cohort of 18 to 20 hyperthyroidism patients and 17 patients who later progressed to ophthalmopathy. For training and testing, the 100 or so patients in the discovery cohort were randomly divided in a 7:3 ratio. In about 6 Graves' hyperthyroidism patients, the study also compared T-cell repertoires from thyroid tissue with T-cell repertoires from blood. Once sampling was done, hyperthyroidism patients were given methimazole at a starting dose of 30 mg daily, whereas ophthalmopathy patients were given high-dose intravenous methylprednisolone. TCR Vbeta CDR3 sequencing of 140 or so peripheral blood samples (about 45 ophthalmopathy, about 75 hyperthyroidism and approximately 17 progressor patients) is reported in the paper. Study-wide findings and limitations: Ophthalmopathy was separated from stable hyperthyroidism by a 13 V-J signature model, with 85% to 90% sensitivity and around 81% specificity obtained in cross-validation and 80%/75% obtained in testing. In validation, the model predicted progression to ophthalmopathy with just under 71% sensitivity and roughly 72% specificity, a median of 6.5 months before onset. Sample size was not statistically predetermined, and investigators were not blinded to group allocation. Most expanded thyroid clonotypes (frequency above 0.001) were also detected in blood, a finding suggesting that blood repertoires may reflect thyroid immune responses.

TCR beta CDR3 regions were amplified from RNA transcripts. For the first round of RT-PCR on the TCR CDR3, the HTBI primer set was used together with the Qiagen OneStep RT-PCR kit. A second multiplex PCR round built the libraries, followed by size selection and purification. Libraries were sequenced paired-end with 100 bp reads on an Illumina HiSeq2000. In the source study's methods: SOAPnuke was used to process the raw data, with reads discarded if the reads contained adapters or uncalled bases, had a mean Phred below 15, or lacked an exact constant-primer or identifier match. High-quality paired reads were merged using COPE v1.2.5, and each unique nucleotide sequence was defined as a clonotype. Clonotypes were aligned to IMGT TRBV, TRBD and TRBJ reference segments using MiTCR v1.1. The analysis was restricted to V-J combinations with a frequency above 0.0001, which together covered approximately 99% of the repertoires. A TCS score was defined as the ratio between F50 (clonal expansion) and ExV (chaos), using BLOSUM62-based TCRdist between CDR3 peptides within each V-J. Welch's t-statistics and random forest reduced around 520 V-J features to around 14, which were used in a naive Bayes classifier (R e1071). The raw public reads went through TCRdb reprocessing: fastp at Q25, MiXCR clone calling, in-frame beta chains kept. Every entry covers one CDR3 protein and lists the most common genes and DNA from its rows. TCRdb, not the original authors, processed these V and J calls. The sample contains more than 350,000 distinct CDR3 sequences, roughly 15% of them found a single time. The ten top clones hold roughly a fifth of the sample.

Ophthalmopathy patients had moderately to severely active disease, Clinical Activity Score of at least 3, NOSPECS grade of at least 4, and duration under 3 months. Any patient with an uncontrolled infection, another autoimmune disease, pregnancy or lactation was excluded. Diagnoses relied on clinical symptoms, serum thyroxine and TRAb, thyroid ultrasound and orbital computed tomography. Ficoll-Paque density gradient centrifugation was used to isolate PBMCs from 8.5 to 10 ml of fresh peripheral blood. Total RNA was extracted using Trizol reagent, and RNA quality was assessed on an Agilent 2100 Bioanalyzer. This clonotype was counted ten times or more. Its recognized antigen is unknown. No qualities accompany the bases; no much larger clone lies one base away. Via the germline V gene (reference sequence), CDR1 is PRHDT and CDR2 FYEKMQ. From the cysteine through the phenylalanine, the CDR3 covers 15 amino acids. The retained sequence is limited to the CDR3, 45 bases, with the frame set at the first base. V is cut by 7 bases and J by 8 bases, and the space between the germline ends is 21 bases.

Recombination joined TRBV13 with TRBJ2-1; 5 matching bases give a weak D call of TRBD2. The sequenced material came from blood. The source of this sequence is a woman in her fifties or sixties with Graves' ophthalmopathy. The nucleotides are TGTGCCAGCACCGCCCCGGACTCCCGACCTGATGAGCAGTTCTTC. It translates to CASTAPDSRPDEQFF.